This T cell receptor (beta chain) originates from a study of OX40 agonist ivuxolimab in advanced cancers. About the research overall: The group had a mean age of roughly 65 years, ranged from 23 to 79, and was 80% to 90% male.

Study-wide points: CD8+ T cells averaged more expanded clones than CD4+. Antigens targeted by the expanded peripheral T cells were not determined.

Peripheral blood came from all dose cohorts at three timepoints. Libraries were prepared by immunoSEQ multiplex PCR; TCRdb keeps only in-frame clonotypes and omits some of them. There are about 69,000 clones in the sample; 80% to 85% occur only once, and over 2% lies in the top ten. This CDR3 contains 15 residues. V was cut by 6 bases and J by 2 bases, with 14 bases left in between. Germline V gene sequence: CDR1 MNHEY, CDR2 SVGAGI. On this clone: The antigen remains undetermined.

Sequencing used CD4+ or CD8+ T cells sorted from blood, obtained in a trial of the OX40 agonist ivuxolimab. The TCR sequence derives from an adult with an advanced solid tumor such as melanoma, head and neck, liver or kidney cancer. The chain links TRBV6-5 to TRBJ2-1; D could derive from TRBD1 or TRBD2 (6 bases each). CDR3 bases: TGTGCCAGCAGGCTGGGGGGCCAACCCTACAATGAGCAGTTCTTC. Its translation is CASRLGGQPYNEQFF.